Below, one T cell receptor beta chain is given with its context. Its antigen is unidentified. The data derive from a study of PD-1 blockade in mismatch repair-deficient tumors. The study's findings and limits: Tumor-resident clones, often undetectable pretreatment in blood, expanded then contracted after pembrolizumab.

Germline V gene lookup returns CDR1 SGDLS and CDR2 YYNGEE. The CDR3 is made up of 16 amino acids. V shed 0 bases and J 3 bases; nucleotides not matched to a gene: 5. Time point reported: 10-day in vitro stimulation with candidate neoantigen peptide 2. Only in-frame clones appear in the TCRdb table, and some are missing; sequencing was by immunoSEQ multiplex PCR. Of over 9,000 clones listed, roughly 86% were seen once; the top ten hold around a fifth. The V gene is TRBV9, the J gene TRBJ2-3, with 9 bases lining up with TRBD1. The sequence was collected from an adult with mismatch repair-deficient cancer. Sample: cells cultured in vitro, taken from a patient treated with pembrolizumab. The CDR3 DNA reads TGTGCCAGCAGCGTAGACGGGACAGGGATAACAGATACGCAGTATTTT. Protein: CASSVDGTGITDTQYF. Filled out from reference TRBV9 and TRBJ2-3, the complete variable domain reads DSGVTQTPKHLITATGQRVTLRCSPRSGDLSVYWYQQSLDQGLQFLIQYYNGEERAKGNILERFSAQQFPDLHSELNLSSLELGDSALYFCASSVDGTGITDTQYFGPGTRLTVL.